Listed below are T cell receptor beta chains from one sample, sequenced in a study of blood T cells in healthy people across ages. TCRdb itself ran the 5' RACE reads through MiXCR, one entry per CDR3 protein. The sample yields 550,000 to 650,000 distinct CDR3 sequences, about 27% seen once. This sample also appeared in a second study, on T cells of mothers and their children.

The sequenced sample was blood. Receptors were obtained from a boy aged 2 to 10 in good health. Each CDR3 is given without its conserved first and last residue. The D gene is left open where the match is weak. Clone size is given for some rows only: seen once, a few or many times, or a class if the clone is expanded.

>TRBV2|TRBJ2-5|.|few
ASVYETQY
>TRBV3-1|TRBJ2-4|.|many
ASSQGAKNIQY
>TRBV4-2|TRBJ2-5|.|.
ASSQEQGRETQY
>TRBV15|TRBJ2-1|.|.
ATSRDRAVGLFAEQF
>TRBV7-2|TRBJ2-7|.|.
ASSPVVSASYEQY
>TRBV20-1|TRBJ2-1|TRBD2|few
SAGLAGALSEQF
>TRBV15|TRBJ2-5|.|few
ATSREQYQETQY
>TRBV5-1|TRBJ2-4|.|few
ASSLGRALAKNIQY
>TRBV5-1|TRBJ1-2|.|.
ASSLTDGGCT
>TRBV3-1|TRBJ1-4|.|many
ASSQEALGTNEKLF
>TRBV29-1|TRBJ2-4|.|few
SVVGRLAKNIQY
>TRBV20-1|TRBJ2-5|TRBD2|many
SARPREWLNRETQY
>TRBV9|TRBJ2-2|.|.
ASSVAPLTGPNTGELF
>TRBV12-3/TRBV12-4|TRBJ2-1|.|.
ASSLASPRGQGQF
>TRBV6-5|TRBJ2-2|.|.
ASSYSISGELF
>TRBV25-1|TRBJ2-3|TRBD2|.
ASSEPQAGDTQY
>TRBV5-1|TRBJ2-2|.|few
ASSPPRGYRDTGELF
>TRBV20-1|TRBJ2-3|TRBD2|.
SATTASGAGVVDTQY
>TRBV29-1|TRBJ2-3|.|.
VARGGYSTDTQY
>TRBV27|TRBJ2-5|TRBD2|.
ASRFGAGQETQY
>TRBV30|TRBJ2-5|.|few
AWSRARQIQETQY
>TRBV5-1|TRBJ1-2|.|.
ASNLEGINYGYT
>TRBV5-1|TRBJ1-2|.|few
ASSLTDNYGYT
>TRBV24-1|TRBJ2-1|TRBD2|few
ATSDRAGVSNEQF